The present T cell receptor (beta chain) was sequenced within a study of CD8 T cells in Susac syndrome. Germline CDR1 reads SGDLS; CDR2 reads YYNGEE. The CDR3 has 16 amino acids. The trim removed 0 bases at V and 4 bases at J, leaving 5 bases unmatched. From blood CD8+ and CD4+ T cells, the TCR beta chain was sequenced. TEMRA cells were enriched by FACS, and CD4+ and CD8+ T cells were negatively isolated. Random hexamers served to reverse transcribe about 0.5 to 1 ug RNA. MiXCR, applied by TCRdb to the immunoSEQ multiplex PCR reads, yields one record per CDR3 protein. The sample carries about 210,000 distinct CDR3 sequences, approximately 95% recorded once.

Sequencing used CD4+ T cells from PBMCs. This TCR came from a human donor in good health. The chain is built from TRBV9 and TRBJ2-2, with 8 bases identical to TRBD2. CDR3 residues: CASSVGTAGATGELFF. DNA for the CDR3: TGTGCCAGCAGCGTAGGTACAGCGGGAGCCACCGGGGAGCTGTTTTTT.